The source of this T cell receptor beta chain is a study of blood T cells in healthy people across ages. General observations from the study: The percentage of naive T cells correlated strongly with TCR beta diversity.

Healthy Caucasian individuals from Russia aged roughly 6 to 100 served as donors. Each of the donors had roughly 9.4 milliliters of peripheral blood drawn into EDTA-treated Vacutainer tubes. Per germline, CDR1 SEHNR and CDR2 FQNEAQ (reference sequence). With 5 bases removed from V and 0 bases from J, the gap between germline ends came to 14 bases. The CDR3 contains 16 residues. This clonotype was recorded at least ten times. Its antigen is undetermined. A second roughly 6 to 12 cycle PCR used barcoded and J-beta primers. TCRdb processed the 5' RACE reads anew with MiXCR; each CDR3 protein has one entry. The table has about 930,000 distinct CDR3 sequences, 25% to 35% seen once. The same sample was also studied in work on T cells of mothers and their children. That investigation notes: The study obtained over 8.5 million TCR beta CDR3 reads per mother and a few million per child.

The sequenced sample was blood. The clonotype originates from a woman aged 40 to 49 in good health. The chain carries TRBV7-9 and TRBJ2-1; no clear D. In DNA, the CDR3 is TGTGCCAGCAGCCTCTGGCATATAGTCTCCTACAATGAGCAGTTCTTC. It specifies CASSLWHIVSYNEQFF.